This T cell receptor (beta chain) is from a study of T-cell reconstitution after alpha-beta-depleted transplantation in children. Unique molecular identifiers were built into the TCRbeta library. Each CDR3 protein gets one entry after TCRdb re-called the PCR reads with MiXCR. The repertoire holds 450,000 to 600,000 distinct CDR3 sequences, with 18% as singletons. The receptor comes from a human donor who donated a stem cell graft to a child with acute lymphoblastic leukemia. The sample consisted of PBMCs from the stem cell graft donor, taken from the stem cell graft.

CDR3: CASIPNGVFNYGYTF. The CDR3 region has the DNA TGTGCCAGCATCCCAAATGGAGTATTTAACTATGGCTACACCTTC. This chain links TRBV6-1 with TRBJ1-2; D is unresolved. Germline V gene sequence: CDR1 MNHNS, CDR2 SASEGT. The length of the CDR3 is 15 residues. Trimming shortened V by 7 bases and J by 1 base, and 16 bases separated the two germline ends.